These 13 T cell receptor beta chains were all obtained from the same sample, sequenced in a study of cytomegalovirus exposure and HLA in healthy donors. Primers included in the PCR were 60 Vbeta and 13 Jbeta primers. Produced via immunoSEQ multiplex PCR; TCRdb's table is partial and in-frame only. The repertoire includes around 190,000 clones, more than 75% of them detected once, and 1.6% sits in the top ten. The sequenced material came from PBMCs. The receptors derive from a woman aged 45-65 years in good health and CMV-seronegative.

The CDR3 loop reads CASSARSGRANPADTQYF. In DNA form, the CDR3 reads TGCGCCAGCAGCGCAAGGTCCGGGAGGGCCAATCCAGCAGATACGCAGTATTTT. The rearrangement uses TRBV5-1 and TRBJ2-3; 8 bases match TRBD2. With 4 bases clipped from V and 4 bases from J, the junction kept 17 bases outside the gene matches. This CDR3 is built from 18 residues. From germline, CDR1 is SGHRS and CDR2 YFSETQ.

The chain employs TRBV27 and TRBJ2-1, with TRBD1 matching 12 bases. Germline V lookup: CDR1 MNHEY, CDR2 SMNVEV (reference sequence). J lost 9 bases, V lost 5 bases, and 14 bases had no gene match. The CDR3 is 17 amino acids. CDR3 sequence reads: CASSNIPGQGALGEQFF. As DNA, the CDR3 is TGTGCCAGCAGTAATATACCGGGACAGGGGGCGTTAGGTGAGCAGTTCTTC.

This chain uses TRBV6-5 with TRBJ1-5, with D possibly TRBD1 on 5 matching bases. V was trimmed by 2 bases and J by 3 bases, leaving 8 bases between them. This CDR3 comprises 14 residues. Germline V CDR1 and CDR2: MNHEY, SVGAGI. DNA of the CDR3: TGTGCCAGCAGTTACGACAGTTTCAATCAGCCCCAGCATTTT. Protein: CASSYDSFNQPQHF.

The rearrangement links TRBV18 to TRBJ2-1; D perhaps matches TRBD2 (6 bases). From germline, CDR1 is KGHSH and CDR2 LQKENI. Between the trimmed V and J ends, which lost 3 bases and 5 bases, there was a span of 17 bases. The CDR3 runs to 16 residues. CDR3 bases: TGTGCCAGCTCACCCCCGGGAACTAGCAGAGACAATGAGCAGTTCTTC. Its translation: CASSPPGTSRDNEQFF.

The J gene is TRBJ1-5, the V gene TRBV5-5, with D tentatively TRBD1 (6 bases). Germline assignment: CDR1 SGHKS and CDR2 YYEKEE (reference sequence). V was shortened by 0 bases and J by 2 bases, with 12 bases between the two germline ends. CDR3 length: 16 residues. In DNA, the CDR3 is TGTGCCAGCAGCTTGGTTCTGGGGGCGGGCAATCAGCCCCAGCATTTT. It translates to CASSLVLGAGNQPQHF.

The CDR3 DNA reads as TGTGCCAGCAGTCCCTATAGACTAGCGGGAGCCCCAACCTTTACCTACGAGCAGTACTTC. This sequence encodes CASSPYRLAGAPTFTYEQYF. The chain recombines TRBV27 with TRBJ2-5; 12 bases map to TRBD2. TRBJ2-7 matches the DNA end more closely, so the J call is doubtful. Per germline, CDR1 MNHEY and CDR2 SMNVEV (reference sequence). The CDR3 is 20 amino acids.

The V gene is TRBV28, the J gene TRBJ2-1; 7 bases agree with TRBD1. Germline lookup yields CDR1 MDHEN and CDR2 SYDVKM. Trimming took 0 bases from V and 5 from J; bases not matched to a gene: 7. The CDR3 is 16 amino acids. CDR3 sequence: CASSLWGTEENNEQFF. DNA for the CDR3: TGTGCCAGCAGTTTATGGGGGACAGAGGAGAACAATGAGCAGTTCTTC.

The rearrangement joins TRBV4-3 to TRBJ2-1, with 7 positions matching TRBD2. CDR1 LGHNA and CDR2 YSLEER come from the germline V gene. CDR3 length equals 18 residues. After removal of 4 bases from V and 3 bases from J, the junction contained 15 bases not matched to a gene. In DNA form, the CDR3 reads TGCGCCAGCAGCCCCGAGGCCGGGGGGAGGAGGTACTACAATGAGCAGTTCTTC. Protein product: CASSPEAGGRRYYNEQFF.

This sequence joins TRBV19 and TRBJ2-1; 8 bases fit TRBD1. The V segment lost 6 bases and the J segment 6 bases; nucleotides outside the gene matches: 7. CDR1 and CDR2 from the germline V gene are LNHDA and SQIVND (reference sequence). CDR3 size: 14 residues. Here the CDR3 DNA reads TGTGCCAGTAGATACGGACAGGGCCTCAATGAGCAGTTCTTC. It encodes CASRYGQGLNEQFF.

Comment on this clone: The same CDR3 arises from other DNA sequences in this sample as well. The chain is built from TRBV28 and TRBJ2-7; D gene unclear. The CDR3 loop spans 12 amino acids. The V end was cut by 5 bases, the J end by 2 bases, with 7 bases between. Germline V gene lookup returns CDR1 MDHEN and CDR2 SYDVKM. In DNA form, the CDR3 reads TGTGCCAGCAGTCCAGGCGCCTACGAGCAGTACTTC. It yields the protein CASSPGAYEQYF.

The V gene is TRBV28, the J gene TRBJ1-2; 7 nucleotides agree with TRBD1. With V trimmed by 7 bases and J by 4 bases, 6 bases remained unmatched. CDR3 length: 13 residues. Germline V gene lookup returns CDR1 MDHEN and CDR2 SYDVKM. In DNA, the CDR3 is TGTGCCAGCACCGACAGGGCCTTCTATGGCTACACCTTC. Protein product: CASTDRAFYGYTF.

This chain links TRBV5-6 with TRBJ2-3, with 10 bases aligning to TRBD1. The CDR3 runs 16 residues. Germline V gives CDR1 SGHDT, CDR2 YYEEEE. V lost 4 bases, J lost 3 bases, and 8 bases stayed unmatched. DNA for the CDR3: TGTGCCAGCAGCGGGAGGACAGGGGGTAGGACAGATACGCAGTATTTT. Protein: CASSGRTGGRTDTQYF.

This sequence joins TRBV28 and TRBJ2-5, with a possible D match to TRBD1 (5 bases). This CDR3 is 13 amino acids long. Trimming took 3 bases from V and 2 from J, leaving 7 bases between them. CDR1 is MDHEN and CDR2 is SYDVKM in the germline V gene. CDR3 region: CASSLNRQETQYF. The DNA for the CDR3 is TGTGCCAGCAGTTTGAACAGGCAAGAGACCCAGTACTTC.